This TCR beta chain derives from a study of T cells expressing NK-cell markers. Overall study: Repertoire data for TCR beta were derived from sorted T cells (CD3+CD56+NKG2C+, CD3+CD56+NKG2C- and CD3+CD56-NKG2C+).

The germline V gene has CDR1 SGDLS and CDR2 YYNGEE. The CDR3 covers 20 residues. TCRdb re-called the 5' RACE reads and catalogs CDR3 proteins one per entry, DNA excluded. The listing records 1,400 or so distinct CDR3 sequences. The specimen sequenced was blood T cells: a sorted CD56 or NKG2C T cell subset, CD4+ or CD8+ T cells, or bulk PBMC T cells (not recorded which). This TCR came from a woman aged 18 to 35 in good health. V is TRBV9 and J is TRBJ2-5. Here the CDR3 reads CASSVEEGSGPPAHQETQYF.